These 29 T cell receptor beta chains originate from one sample sequenced in a study of CD8 T cells in ankylosing spondylitis (dated by TCRdb to 2016 to 2017). Libraries were constructed by 5' RACE. The sequencing machine was an Illumina HiSeq 2500. TCRdb reprocessing: public reads trimmed at Q25 with fastp, clones called with MiXCR, in-frame beta chains kept. All rows with the same CDR3 protein become a single entry with the most common DNA and genes. The sample table records approximately 100,000 distinct CDR3 sequences; approximately 25% of these occur just once. The leading ten clones occupy 9% to 15% of the sample. The sequenced sample was synovial fluid, either unsorted or a sorted T cell fraction (not recorded which). These receptors all stem from a male donor with ankylosing spondylitis.

This clonotype was seen only a few times. The chain combines TRBV7-6 with TRBJ1-5; a possible D gene is TRBD1 (5 bases). CDR3 length: 15 residues. The germline V and J ends were trimmed by 3 bases and 3 bases, with 12 bases remaining between them. CDR1 SGHVS and CDR2 FNYEAQ come from the germline V gene. The CDR3 sequence: CASSFDQGFNQPQHF. Written as DNA, the CDR3 is TGTGCCAGCAGCTTCGATCAGGGCTTCAATCAGCCCCAGCATTTT.

There are a few counts of this clonotype. The chain links TRBV18 to TRBJ2-7, with 8 bases aligning to TRBD1. The CDR3 totals 14 residues. V lost 3 bases to trimming and J lost 5 bases; unmatched junction nucleotides: 6. Germline CDR1 KGHSH, CDR2 LQKENI. The CDR3 protein is CASSPGTGDHEQYF. CDR3 bases: TGTGCCAGCTCACCTGGGACAGGAGACCACGAGCAGTACTTC.

The chain links TRBV5-1 to TRBJ2-7; no reliable D call. From germline, CDR1 is SGHRS and CDR2 YFSETQ. The CDR3 runs 13 residues. The V end was cut by 0 bases, the J end by 4 bases, with 8 bases between. CDR3 sequence: CASSLEPAYEQYV. In nucleotides, the CDR3 is TGCGCCAGCAGCTTGGAGCCAGCTTACGAGCAGTACGTC.

This clonotype has a count of ten or more. The chain's CDR3 is CASTTNRQTDTQYF. The CDR3 nucleotides are TGTGCCAGCACCACAAATCGACAGACAGATACGCAGTATTTT. The chain links TRBV7-2 to TRBJ2-3; D may be TRBD1 (5 bases). This CDR3 spans 14 amino acids. In germline, CDR1 is SGHTA, CDR2 FQGNSA. The germline V and J ends were trimmed by 7 bases and 3 bases, with 14 bases remaining between them.

This rearrangement joins TRBV15 to TRBJ1-1; no definite D call. V shed 1 base and J shed 3 bases, with 3 bases lying between them. Germline CDR1 reads LNHNV; CDR2 reads YYDKDF (reference sequence). There are 12 residues in the CDR3. The CDR3 sequence is CATSRGYTEAFF. For the CDR3, the DNA is TGTGCCACCAGCAGAGGGTACACTGAAGCTTTCTTT.

This clonotype appeared a few times. The CDR3 sequence: CASSLDGGPYEQYF. DNA of the CDR3: TGTGCCAGCAGCTTAGATGGGGGGCCCTACGAGCAGTACTTC. V and J are TRBV11-2 and TRBJ2-7, with D perhaps being TRBD1 or TRBD2 (6 bases each). V was pared by 0 bases and J by 2 bases, with 8 bases between. Germline V gene lookup returns CDR1 SGHAT and CDR2 FQNNGV. The CDR3 totals 14 residues.

V usage is TRBV12-3 or TRBV12-4 and J usage is TRBJ2-6, with 8 bases lining up with TRBD1. The J segment lost 0 bases and the V segment lost 5 bases, leaving 9 bases of the junction unmatched. CDR3 length equals 18 residues. In DNA, the CDR3 is TGTGCCAGCAGTAACCGACAGGGGATGACCTCTGGGGCCAACGTCCTGACTTTC. The encoded protein is CASSNRQGMTSGANVLTF.

V is TRBV20-1 and J is TRBJ2-2, with 9 bases aligning to TRBD2. The trim removed 0 bases at V and 7 bases at J, leaving 15 bases unmatched. The CDR3 runs to 18 residues. Germline V CDR1 and CDR2: DFQATT, SNEGSKA (reference sequence). The CDR3 nucleotides are TGCAGTGCTAGAGATCCAGCTAGCGGGATCGGTGGTAACGGGGAGCTGTTTTTT. It encodes CSARDPASGIGGNGELFF.

The chain recombines TRBV11-3 with TRBJ2-5; a weak D match, TRBD1 (6 bases). Germline loops: CDR1 SGHNT, CDR2 YENEEA. Deletions cut 5 bases from V and 5 bases from J, with 15 bases between. This CDR3 contains 14 residues. CDR3 DNA: TGTGCCAGCAGCCCCCTGGGTACAGGGGAGACCCAGTACTTC. Amino acid sequence: CASSPLGTGETQYF.

CDR3 sequence: CASSVRAKPYEQYV. The CDR3 DNA sequence: TGTGCCAGCAGCGTACGGGCCAAACCCTACGAGCAGTACGTC. The V call is TRBV9, the J call TRBJ2-7; D call uncertain. This CDR3 has 14 residues. Germline V gene data show CDR1 as SGDLS and CDR2 as YYNGEE. V shed 1 base and J shed 2 bases, with 10 bases lying between them.

This rearrangement joins TRBV7-6 to TRBJ2-3; maybe TRBD1 (5 bases). Germline values: CDR1 SGHVS, CDR2 FNYEAQ. This CDR3 comprises 15 residues. The germline V and J ends were trimmed by 5 bases and 0 bases, with 12 bases remaining between them. The CDR3 spells CASSPHWGSTDTQYF. The CDR3 nucleotides are TGTGCCAGCAGCCCCCACTGGGGCAGCACAGATACGCAGTATTTT.

The chain uses TRBV29-1 and TRBJ1-5; 8 nucleotides line up with TRBD1. This CDR3 has 15 residues. Germline loops: CDR1 SQVTM, CDR2 ANQGSEA. The V segment lost 7 bases and the J segment 2 bases; nucleotides outside the gene matches: 10. CDR3 DNA: TGCAGCGCCAAGACAGGGGCCGCTGGCAATCAGCCCCAGCATTTT. Protein: CSAKTGAAGNQPQHF. Full variable domain (missing parts from reference TRBV29-1 and TRBJ1-5): SAVISQKPSRDICQRGTSLTIQCQVDSQVTMMFWYRQQPGQSLTLIATANQGSEATYESGFVIDKFPISRPNLTFSTLTVSNMSPEDSSIYLCSAKTGAAGNQPQHFGDGTRLSIL.

The rearrangement joins TRBV6-2 or TRBV6-3 to TRBJ2-7; tentative D call: TRBD2 (6 bases). Trimming shortened V by 4 bases and J by 2 bases, and 9 bases separated the two germline ends. Germline CDR1 and CDR2: MNHEY and SVGEGT. The CDR3 runs 13 residues. CDR3 residues: CASSWDSTYEQYF. The CDR3 DNA reads as TGTGCCAGCAGTTGGGACTCTACCTACGAGCAGTACTTC.

This clonotype has just a few counts. The chain is built from TRBV27 and TRBJ1-2; 12 bases fit TRBD1. Germline lookup yields CDR1 MNHEY and CDR2 SMNVEV (reference sequence). This CDR3 contains 13 residues. The ends lost 5 bases at V and 8 bases at J; junction bases unmatched: 3. CDR3 sequence reads: CASSPGTGGGYTF. CDR3 DNA: TGTGCCAGCAGTCCCGGGACAGGGGGCGGCTACACCTTC.

The chain carries TRBV7-8 and TRBJ2-7; D gene unclear. The CDR3 contains 14 residues. V shed 0 bases and J shed 3 bases, with 9 bases lying between them. Germline CDR1 and CDR2: SGHVS and FQNEAQ. CDR3 amino acids: CASSLAAPLYEQYV. The CDR3 DNA reads as TGTGCCAGCAGCTTAGCGGCCCCACTCTACGAGCAGTACGTC.

The table lists this clonotype with a few counts. The chain couples TRBV27 to TRBJ2-1, with 8 positions matching TRBD1. CDR3 length: 13 residues. V dropped 3 bases and J dropped 6; count of bases not matched to a gene: 1. CDR1 MNHEY and CDR2 SMNVEV come from the germline V gene (reference sequence). As DNA, the CDR3 is TGTGCCAGCAGTTTCGGACAGGGCAATGAGCAGTTCTTC. Protein sequence: CASSFGQGNEQFF.

This clonotype appeared a few times. J is TRBJ1-2 and V is TRBV20-1; maybe TRBD1 (5 bases). V was trimmed by 1 base and J by 8 bases, leaving 11 bases between them. This CDR3 has 12 residues. Germline CDR1 is DFQATT and CDR2 is SNEGSKA (reference sequence). CDR3 bases: TGCAGTGCTAGAGTGGGGGAGTGGGGCTACACCTTC. Protein: CSARVGEWGYTF.

This clonotype was seen at least ten times. The chain carries TRBV20-1 and TRBJ2-5, with D maybe TRBD1 (6 bases). The V end was cut by 3 bases, the J end by 2 bases, with 10 bases between. Germline V gene lookup returns CDR1 DFQATT and CDR2 SNEGSKA (reference sequence). The CDR3 runs to 13 residues. CDR3 sequence (DNA): TGCAGTGCTAGCAGGGGTACGCAAGAGACCCAGTACTTC. Protein: CSASRGTQETQYF.

The V and J genes are TRBV7-9 and TRBJ1-2; D is unresolved. V was pared by 8 bases and J by 8 bases, with 15 bases between. Germline V lookup: CDR1 SEHNR, CDR2 FQNEAQ (reference sequence). The CDR3 spans 12 residues. The DNA of the CDR3 is TGTGCCAGCGGGTCCCCCGAAAGCGGCTACACCTTC. Translating gives CASGSPESGYTF. The whole variable domain, remainder taken from reference TRBV7-9 and TRBJ1-2, is DTGVSQNPRHKITKRGQNVTFRCDPISEHNRLYWYRQTLGQGPEFLTYFQNEAQLEKSRLLSDRFSAERPKGSFSTLEIQRTEQGDSAMYLCASGSPESGYTFGSGTRLTVV.

V and J are TRBV19 and TRBJ1-1; 7 bases agree with TRBD1. The CDR3 totals 13 residues. From germline, CDR1 is LNHDA and CDR2 SQIVND (reference sequence). J lost 7 bases, V lost 6 bases, and 8 bases had no gene match. The CDR3 region has the DNA TGTGCCAGTAGCTACCAACAGGGGCTTGAAGCTTTCTTT. This gives the protein CASSYQQGLEAFF.

The J gene is TRBJ2-7, the V gene TRBV20-1, with D perhaps matching TRBD2 (5 bases). V was cut by 2 bases and J by 5 bases, with 16 bases left in between. The CDR3 spans 14 residues. The germline CDR1 and CDR2 sequences are DFQATT and SNEGSKA (reference sequence). CDR3 DNA: TGCAGTGCTAGAAGAGGGCGCTATCCCCACGAGCAGTACTTC. This encodes CSARRGRYPHEQYF.

The chain employs TRBV21-1 and TRBJ2-3; the table gives TRBD1 as D, unverified against the DNA. TRBV21-1 is designated a pseudogene. CDR3 length: 15 residues. CDR3 residues: CASRPGQYLADTQYF. The CDR3 nucleotides read TGTGCCAGCAGGCCGGGACAATACTTGGCGGATACGCAGTATTTT.

This clonotype was seen only a few times. The CDR3 nucleotides are TGTGCCAGCAGTGGGACCTCTAGCACAGATACGCAGTATTTT. Its protein is CASSGTSSTDTQYF. V is TRBV2 and J is TRBJ2-3; D is undetermined. Per the germline V gene, CDR1 is SNHLY and CDR2 is FYNNEI. Trimming cost V 4 bases and J 0 bases, with 8 bases left between them. This CDR3 contains 14 residues.

The V call is TRBV7-8, the J call TRBJ1-6; D not resolved. Between the trimmed V and J ends, which lost 5 bases and 7 bases, there was a span of 12 bases. This CDR3 is built from 14 residues. Looked up from germline, CDR1 is SGHVS and CDR2 is FQNEAQ. The CDR3 nucleotides read TGTGCCAGCAGCCCCGCGGCTGAGAATTCACCCCTCCACTTT. It translates to CASSPAAENSPLHF.

This clonotype was seen only a few times. This chain links TRBV9 with TRBJ2-3; D is ambiguous. V was pared by 3 bases and J by 0 bases, with 8 bases between. The germline gives CDR1 SGDLS, CDR2 YYNGEE. The CDR3 spans 14 residues. CDR3 protein: CASSAYTSTDTQYF. The CDR3 region has the DNA TGTGCCAGCAGCGCCTATACTAGCACAGATACGCAGTATTTT. Complete variable domain (other parts from reference TRBV9 and TRBJ2-3): DSGVTQTPKHLITATGQRVTLRCSPRSGDLSVYWYQQSLDQGLQFLIQYYNGEERAKGNILERFSAQQFPDLHSELNLSSLELGDSALYFCASSAYTSTDTQYFGPGTRLTVL.

This clonotype was found many times. The V call is TRBV5-1, the J call TRBJ2-1; D uncertain. The V end lost 1 base, the J end lost 5 bases, and 7 bases lay between the germline ends. This CDR3 spans 13 amino acids. The germline CDR1 and CDR2 sequences are SGHRS and YFSETQ. CDR3 nucleotide sequence: TGCGCCAGCAGCTTGAGGACCGACAATGAGCAGTTCTTC. This translates into CASSLRTDNEQFF.

The V call is TRBV12-3 or TRBV12-4, the J call TRBJ2-1; 8 bases match TRBD2. V lost 6 bases to trimming and J lost 5 bases; unmatched junction nucleotides: 18. The CDR3 runs 18 residues. The CDR3 region has the DNA TGTGCCAGCAGCTCTGACCTGAGTAGCGGGATAATCGACAATGAGCAGTTCTTC. Translated: CASSSDLSSGIIDNEQFF.

The chain couples TRBV18 to TRBJ2-1; TRBD1 matches at 11 bases. The germline V gene encodes CDR1 KGHSH and CDR2 LQKENI. With 2 bases clipped from V and 6 bases from J, the junction kept 3 bases outside the gene matches. There are 15 residues in the CDR3. CDR3 amino acids: CASSPRTGGFNEQFF. The CDR3 coding sequence is TGTGCCAGCTCACCAAGGACAGGGGGCTTCAATGAGCAGTTCTTC.

The table lists this clonotype with many counts. This chain links TRBV24-1 with TRBJ2-5; D gene uncertain. CDR3 size: 14 residues. The germline CDR1 and CDR2 sequences are KGHDR and SFDVKD. The V gene lost 1 base and the J gene lost 2 bases, with 7 bases spanning the gap. The CDR3 DNA reads as TGTGCCACCAGTGATTTCTCCCCGCAAGAGACCCAGTACTTC. Residues: CATSDFSPQETQYF.